Below, one T cell receptor (beta chain) is given with its context. Its antigen specificity is not known. Base qualities are missing; no much larger clone stands one base away. These data originate in a study of cytomegalovirus exposure and HLA in healthy donors (dated by TCRdb to about 2017). For context, the study as a whole: An earlier analysis of 587 of the donors reported 250 to 350 Gb of sequence data and around 110 million unique TCR beta sequences obtained from about 179 million T cells. An early release that covered around 590 HLA-typed donors contained approximately 300 gigabases of sequencing data and about 93 million unique TCR sequences. Among the roughly 400 genotyped donors, around 81% belonged to the genetic ancestry cluster associated with self-reported Caucasian donors. The aim of the study was to test whether cataloging public T cell receptors could identify signatures of past pathogen exposure. The study profiled the T cell repertoires of hundreds of subjects by immunosequencing and related them to cytomegalovirus serostatus. In addition to the first cohort of around 670 subjects, a separate validation cohort of some 120 different subjects was used. High-throughput TCR immunosequencing, statistical association of individual TCRs with disease status, and machine learning were combined to predict cytomegalovirus infection status. A later analysis re-examined previously published TCR beta repertoires from just over 650 donors and added high-resolution HLA genotyping to investigate patterns of TCR occurrence. Rather than using new phenotypic data, the later analysis identified candidate immune exposures from TCR beta sequences and from how often those sequences occurred across donors. In an earlier analysis of 500 to 650 of the donors, high-throughput TCR beta sequencing was used to judge whether each TCR beta V gene segment behaved as functional or pseudogenic. Donor age, sex, ethnicity and CMV serostatus were collected together with the repertoire data. In a later genetic analysis, genome-wide SNP genotypes for about three fifths of the roughly 670 donors were used, and that subset was treated as a discovery cohort. Every repertoire in the discovery cohort had been generated on one and the same sequencing platform. HLA typing covered class I and class II loci at four-digit resolution. The number of typed donors differed by locus: about 620-640 for A, B, C, DRB1 and DQB1; approximately 530 for DQA1; 606 for DPA1; and around 450 for DPB1. Roughly 5 DR-DQ haplotypes were handled as single units for association and clustering because linkage in the cohort was strong. Among about 400 genotyped donors of the cohort, an average of approximately 200,000 unique TCR beta nucleotide sequences was sequenced per donor, of which roughly 17% were non-productive. The full study reports these points: In a later analysis, the rate of TCR association differed among HLA loci, with DRB1 alleles having the most associated TCRs and HLA-C alleles having the fewest. The 87-base-pair reads could not distinguish some IMGT-functional V segments, including TRBV6-2 and TRBV6-3, so those segments were excluded. Roughly uniform sequencing depth across donors was assumed in presence/absence analyses, although this assumption may not hold. Linkage disequilibrium might explain the correlated functional status among segregating V segments, but an unknown experimental factor could not be excluded. A later genetic analysis associated a missense DCLRE1C variant with V-gene and J-gene trimming of TCR beta chains, and an independent cohort replicated the association. In a later analysis, several top co-occurrence clusters were reported to appear linked to parvovirus B19, influenza, CMV and Epstein-Barr virus. The earlier analysis of 587 of the donors excluded roughly 17 rarely observed V segments, including chromosome 9 orphons, because counts were too low. Across donors, most TCR sequences were observed very rarely, whereas some public TCRs were present in many individuals. In both the original and validation cohorts, the classifier was reported to diagnose cytomegalovirus status with high specificity and sensitivity. In a later analysis, HLA-associated TCR beta chains were found to be more clonally expanded and to have lower generation probabilities than equally common non-associated chains. In this cohort, only TCR beta chains were sequenced, and detectable features were limited by the absence of alpha or paired-chain data. A later analysis found that most CMV-associated TCR beta chains appeared HLA-restricted, with HLA associations seemingly driven largely by CMV exposure. A cluster of highly shared sequence variants was judged likely to represent a technical artifact of the sequencing pipeline. It was suggested by the authors that the approach could potentially be generalized to other disease states and immunological phenotypes. Broadly in line with IMGT annotations, most TCR beta V segments showed up in productive rearrangements about 90% or about 30% of the time in an earlier analysis of 450 to 600 of the donors. A few of the identified cytomegalovirus-associated TCR beta chains were confirmed in vitro to be specific for cytomegalovirus antigens. For the cohort, immune exposure information was limited to CMV serostatus. A later genetic analysis reported fewer N-insertions in productive TCRs among donors in an Asian-associated ancestry cluster than the approximately 670-donor mean. When HLA alleles, especially DR and DQ, strongly co-occurred, attributing TCR associations to individual alleles was difficult. At a false discovery rate of 0.05, a later analysis linked some 18,000 TCR beta sequences to specific HLA alleles. A further reported finding was that TCR beta sequences accurately predicted the HLA-A and HLA-B alleles for most subjects in the first cohort. The study gave a list of around 170 TCR beta chains associated with cytomegalovirus. Because HLA typing was missing for some donors at each locus, association tests included only the typed subset.

The cohort comprised hundreds of healthy bone marrow donors. Cohort members were all nominally healthy when sampled, although unrecorded immune exposures were likely present. The donor tested CMV seronegative and was one of the 352 seronegative cohort members. A peripheral blood sample was provided by each donor, and peripheral blood mononuclear cells were used for TCR beta sequencing. Genomic DNA was extracted from the blood cell samples with the Qiagen DNeasy Blood Extraction Kit. The germline V gene provides CDR1 SGDLS and CDR2 YYNGEE. Spanning cysteine to phenylalanine, the CDR3 consists of 17 amino acids. The only DNA kept is the CDR3, 51 bases in frame from the first base. V is reduced by 2 bases and J by 0 bases, leaving a spacing of 16 bases between them. Library preparation was by the immunoSEQ multiplex PCR assay. For the multiplex PCR, a mixture combining 60 forward primers for TCR Vbeta segments and 13 reverse primers for TCR Jbeta segments was used. The CDR3 region of rearranged TCR beta genes was amplified from genomic DNA by a multiplex PCR assay. Amplified TCR beta libraries were sequenced as 87-base-pair reads on the Illumina HiSeq System. The authors processed their data as follows. Across the 500 to 750 repertoires, a later analysis counted 75 million to 90 million unique TCR beta chains, 9.5 million to 13 million of which were shared by at least two donors. To remove PCR and sequencing errors, raw reads were error-corrected and collapsed into unique sequences using a nearest-neighbor algorithm that merged closely related sequences. CDR3 sequences were aligned to IMGT reference sequences to assign V, D and J gene segments. For a sequence to be retained, at least a six-nucleotide match to both a V gene segment and a J gene segment was required. A rearrangement counted as productive if the CDR3 had no stop codons and remained in frame with V and J, and every other rearrangement counted as non-productive. Following IMGT convention, CDR3 was defined as the stretch from the second conserved V-encoded cysteine up to the conserved J-encoded phenylalanine. Sequences without an unambiguous match to a single V gene segment were excluded from the earlier analysis of about 600 of the donors. In an earlier analysis of approximately 590 of the donors, a V segment was called functional when productive rearrangements were above 56.7%, and segregating when the standard deviation between donors exceeded 5%. A statistical classification framework was built for diagnosing cytomegalovirus status from the catalog of TCR beta chain sequences. V and J gene assignment, in a later analysis, came from comparing TCR nucleotide sequences with IMGT/GENE-DB human TR gene sequences. A later analysis assigned CDR3 sequences and most-parsimonious VDJ recombination scenarios with the TCRdist pipeline. In a later analysis, each TCR beta chain was defined by its CDR3 amino acid sequence together with its V-gene family, and reads without a unique V-gene family were excluded. As a way to deal with suspected cross-contamination and a sequencing artifact, a later analysis dropped 450 to 700 nucleotide sequences that were highly shared and had low generation probability. In a later analysis, a clonal expansion index was calculated for each public chain from normalized within-repertoire ranks of inferred template counts. Generation probabilities in a later analysis came from a VDJ recombination model fitted to out-of-frame rearrangements, and those results were checked against IGoR. Hypergeometric tests were used in a later analysis to score TCR-TCR, TCR-HLA and TCR-CMV co-occurrence, with a repertoire-size bias correction applied to the TCR pairs. False discovery rates were estimated in a later analysis by permuting HLA or CMV assignments 20 times. In a later analysis, co-occurring TCRs were grouped using DBSCAN, with TCRdist sequence similarity added in when clustering inside HLA-allele-positive subsets. Repertoires with fewer than 30,000 or more than 120,000 public chains were left out of co-occurrence clustering, as were a few repertoires with anomalous nucleotide sharing. The source is immuneACCESS, and TCRdb retained only in-frame sequences with V and J called. Part of the clones is not carried over; for the studies checked, unresolved V genes explain less than half of this, and the remainder is unexplained. V and J calls and clone size are copied from that table; D and trimming were computed from the DNA. Here the sample has about 160,000 clones; about 75% occur a single time. Around 2.1% of the sample goes to the ten largest clones.

Recombination connected TRBV9 to TRBJ2-3, with a tentative D gene TRBD2 over 5 matching bases. This sequence originates from a female donor in good health and CMV-seronegative. Input material: PBMCs. The encoded CDR3 is CASSVAQTTYSTDTQYF. The DNA reads TGTGCCAGCAGCGTCGCCCAGACTACCTATAGCACAGATACGCAGTATTTT.